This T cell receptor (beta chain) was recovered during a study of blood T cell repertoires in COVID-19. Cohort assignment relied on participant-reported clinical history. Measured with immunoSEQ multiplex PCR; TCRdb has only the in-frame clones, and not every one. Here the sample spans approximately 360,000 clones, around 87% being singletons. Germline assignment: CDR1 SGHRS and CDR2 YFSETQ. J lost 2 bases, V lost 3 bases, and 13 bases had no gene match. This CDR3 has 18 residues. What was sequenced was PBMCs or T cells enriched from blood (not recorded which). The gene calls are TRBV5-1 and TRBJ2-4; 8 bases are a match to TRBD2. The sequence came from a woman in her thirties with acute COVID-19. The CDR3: CASSSNPGGRRTKNIQYF. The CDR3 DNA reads TGCGCCAGCAGCTCTAACCCGGGGGGGAGGCGGACCAAAAACATTCAGTACTTC.